This entry lists 8 T cell receptor beta chains sequenced from one sample in a study of human T cells and chemical hapten exposure. Indicated time point: patch test 2, 6 weeks after DPC sensitization. Sample treatment: therapeutic diphenylcyclopropenone sensitization with weekly scalp DPC. TCRdb itself ran the RACE reads through MiXCR, one entry per CDR3 protein. The sample lists over 100,000 distinct CDR3 sequences; roughly a tenth were seen once. This sample comprised whole blood, obtained in connection with sensitization to the hapten diphenylcyclopropenone (DPC). These receptors were obtained from a middle-aged woman with alopecia areata. Some clones in this sample may be carry-over from other donors' samples.

This chain links TRBV11-2 with TRBJ1-1; D may be TRBD1 (5 bases). V dropped 0 bases and J dropped 9 bases, with 14 bases sitting between them. In germline, CDR1 is SGHAT, CDR2 FQNNGV. The CDR3 runs to 14 residues. The CDR3 region is CASSLDLNGGQAFF. The CDR3 DNA sequence: TGTGCCAGCAGCTTAGATCTTAACGGGGGACAAGCTTTCTTT.

This clonotype has at least ten counts. This rearrangement joins TRBV6-5 to TRBJ1-2; D is perhaps TRBD1 (5 bases). V shed 2 bases and J shed 11 bases, with 21 bases lying between them. CDR3 length: 15 residues. The germline V gene has CDR1 MNHEY and CDR2 SVGAGI. The CDR3 here is CASSYPEAAASGYTF. In DNA form, the CDR3 reads TGTGCCAGCAGTTACCCGGAGGCTGCTGCTTCAGGGTACACCTTC.

The gene calls are TRBV28 and TRBJ1-2; D unresolved. V gave up 2 bases and J gave up 5 bases, with 3 bases separating them. The CDR3 runs 11 residues. CDR1 is MDHEN and CDR2 is SYDVKM in the germline V gene. The chain's CDR3 is CASSLAYGYTF. The CDR3 bases are TGTGCCAGCAGTTTAGCGTATGGCTACACCTTC.

The chain recombines TRBV28 with TRBJ2-1; D call uncertain. Germline lookup yields CDR1 MDHEN and CDR2 SYDVKM. V was shortened by 7 bases and J by 1 base, with 2 bases between the two germline ends. The CDR3 has 11 amino acids. The CDR3 loop is CASKSYNEQFF. CDR3 DNA sequence: TGTGCCAGCAAGTCCTACAATGAGCAGTTCTTC. Full variable domain (rest looked up from reference TRBV28 and TRBJ2-1): DVKVTQSSRYLVKRTGEKVFLECVQDMDHENMFWYRQDPGLGLRLIYFSYDVKMKEKGDIPEGYSVSREKKERFSLILESASTNQTSMYLCASKSYNEQFFGPGTRLTVL.

At least ten counts were recorded for this clonotype. V is TRBV10-3 and J is TRBJ2-7; D is unclear. This CDR3 has 15 residues. V was clipped by 7 bases and J by 2 bases, with 18 bases between them. From germline, CDR1 is ENHRY and CDR2 SYGVKD. The CDR3 DNA is TGTGCCATCAAGGAACAGAGTAAACCTCCCTACGAGCAGTACTTC. The encoded protein is CAIKEQSKPPYEQYF.

The chain recombines TRBV7-2 with TRBJ1-1; D is unresolved. Germline V gene sequence: CDR1 SGHTA, CDR2 FQGNSA. The V and J ends lost 2 bases and 5 bases respectively, with 18 bases between them. The CDR3 is 16 residues long. The CDR3 is CASSLPLPGFGTEAFF. The CDR3 region has the DNA TGTGCCAGCAGCTTACCCTTACCCGGGTTCGGGACTGAAGCTTTCTTT.

The chain is built from TRBV2 and TRBJ1-4; D unclear. The germline CDR1 and CDR2 sequences are SNHLY and FYNNEI. Trimming stripped 4 bases from V and 11 bases from J, with 17 bases between. The length of the CDR3 is 14 residues. The CDR3 DNA follows: TGTGCCAGCAGTGGAGGAACGTACCTAGAGAAACTGTTTTTT. Translating it yields CASSGGTYLEKLFF.

This clonotype has more than one count but fewer than ten. The V gene is TRBV28, the J gene TRBJ1-3; D unresolved. The germline V gene encodes CDR1 MDHEN and CDR2 SYDVKM. With 4 bases removed from V and 0 bases from J, the gap between germline ends came to 10 bases. The CDR3 has 15 residues. The CDR3 loop reads CASSWDADSGNTIYF. The CDR3 DNA reads TGTGCCAGCAGTTGGGATGCGGACTCTGGAAACACCATATATTTT. Drawing the rest from reference TRBV28 and TRBJ1-3, the complete variable domain is DVKVTQSSRYLVKRTGEKVFLECVQDMDHENMFWYRQDPGLGLRLIYFSYDVKMKEKGDIPEGYSVSREKKERFSLILESASTNQTSMYLCASSWDADSGNTIYFGEGSWLTVV.